This record concerns one T cell receptor (beta chain) sequence. TCRdb's table, derived via immunoSEQ multiplex PCR, lists solely in-frame clones and lacks some. The table shows over 100,000 clones, with more than 70% occurring only once. These data are taken from a study of T cell responses to AZD1222 COVID-19 vaccine. Per the germline V gene, CDR1 is SGHNT and CDR2 is YYREEE (reference sequence). There are 17 residues in the CDR3. Trimming took 0 bases from V and 1 from J, leaving 15 bases between them. The source is an adult in good health. The V gene is TRBV5-4, the J gene TRBJ2-3; D is possibly TRBD1 (5 bases). The sample was peripheral blood, taken on day 0 of AZD1222 vaccination. CDR3 loop: CASSLAPQGVGTDTQYF. The CDR3 bases are TGTGCCAGCAGCTTGGCTCCCCAGGGTGTCGGCACAGATACGCAGTATTTT.